Following are 20 T cell receptor beta chains from one sample sequenced in a study of blood T cell repertoires in COVID-19 (dated by TCRdb to about 2020). Libraries were constructed by the immunoSEQ multiplex PCR assay. Sourced from immuneACCESS, this table was stored by TCRdb with only in-frame sequences that have V and J called. A share of the clones is absent; for the studies checked, an unresolved V gene accounts for under half, and the remainder has no known explanation. This sample has roughly 60,000 clones in its table, and 80% to 85% of those were observed once. Clones ranked in the top ten supply roughly 6.4% of the sample. Sequencing input: peripheral blood. These receptors were collected from a human donor in a cohort sampled during active or convalescent COVID-19.

The chain has TRBV5-1 and TRBJ2-2, with D possibly matching TRBD2 (5 bases). Trimming removed 7 bases at V and 7 bases at J, with 17 bases between. This CDR3 is built from 14 residues. Germline CDR1 SGHRS, CDR2 YFSETQ. The CDR3: CASSGRFDGGELFF. Written as DNA, the CDR3 is TGCGCCAGCTCGGGAAGGTTCGACGGCGGGGAGCTGTTTTTT. Full variable domain (missing parts from reference TRBV5-1 and TRBJ2-2): KAGVTQTPRYLIKTRGQQVTLSCSPISGHRSVSWYQQTPGQGLQFLFEYFSETQRNKGNFPGRFSGRQFSNSRSEMNVSTLELGDSALYLCASSGRFDGGELFFGEGSRLTVL.

On this clone itself: At one of its ends the junction is not consistent with the germline gene, which may arise from a read error. The chain recombines TRBV7-7 with TRBJ2-5, with 9 bases identical to TRBD2. CDR1 and CDR2 from the germline V gene are SSHAT and FNYEAQ (reference sequence). The CDR3 is 18 residues long. CDR3 sequence (DNA): TGTGCTAGCAGCGCCGCTGCGTCCGTAGCGGGGGCCCAAGAGACCCAGTACTTC. Its protein is CASSAAASVAGAQETQYF. Drawing the rest from reference TRBV7-7 and TRBJ2-5, the complete variable domain is GAGVSQSPRYKVTKRGQDVTLRCDPISSHATLYWYQQALGQGPEFLTYFNYEAQPDKSGLPSDRFSAERPEGSISTLTIQRTEQRDSAMYRCASSAAASVAGAQETQYFGPGTRLLVL.

The V and J genes are TRBV4-1 and TRBJ2-7; 9 bases are shared with TRBD2. Trimming cost V 6 bases and J 2 bases; bases outside gene matches: 5. Germline CDR1 MGHRA, CDR2 YSYEKL. The length of the CDR3 is 14 residues. The CDR3 spells CASRPTSGPYEQYF. In DNA, the CDR3 is TGCGCCAGCAGACCGACTAGCGGACCCTACGAGCAGTACTTC.

The V gene is TRBV5-5, the J gene TRBJ1-1; possible D gene TRBD1, 5 bases. V dropped 3 bases and J dropped 5 bases, with 14 bases sitting between them. The CDR3 runs 14 residues. Germline V gene sequence: CDR1 SGHKS, CDR2 YYEKEE (reference sequence). CDR3 in DNA: TGTGCCAGCAGCTCCTTGACCGGGGGGACTGAAGCTTTCTTT. Residues: CASSSLTGGTEAFF.

The gene calls are TRBV19 and TRBJ2-4; 10 nucleotides line up with TRBD2. The CDR3 covers 17 residues. The V gene's germline CDR1 is LNHDA and CDR2 SQIVND (reference sequence). With 8 bases clipped from V and 0 bases from J, the junction kept 10 bases outside the gene matches. In DNA, the CDR3 is TGTGCCAGTCGGCTATCTAGCGGGGGAATAGCCAAAAACATTCAGTACTTC. Translation: CASRLSSGGIAKNIQYF.

In this sample, this clone turned up once. This chain joins TRBV7-3 and TRBJ2-1; TRBD1 agrees at 11 bases. This CDR3 is 19 amino acids long. CDR1 and CDR2 (germline): SGHTA, FQGTGA. Trimming removed 4 bases from V and 0 bases from J; junction bases left unmatched: 11. CDR3 protein: CASSSRPGQGVTSYNEQFF. CDR3 sequence (DNA): TGTGCCAGCAGCTCCAGGCCGGGACAGGGGGTTACCTCCTACAATGAGCAGTTCTTC.

This clone was found a few times. V usage is TRBV19 and J usage is TRBJ2-4; D is perhaps TRBD1 (6 bases). The V gene's germline CDR1 is LNHDA and CDR2 SQIVND (reference sequence). The CDR3 is 13 amino acids. Trimming stripped 7 bases from V and 6 bases from J, with 13 bases between. In DNA form, the CDR3 reads TGTGCCAGTAAGGGGCAGGGGTTAAACATTCAGTACTTC. Its translation is CASKGQGLNIQYF.

V gene TRBV29-1 combines with J gene TRBJ1-2; D ambiguous. The CDR3 is 11 residues long. V lost 3 bases to trimming and J lost 3 bases, with 5 bases between them. The V gene's germline CDR1 is SQVTM and CDR2 ANQGSEA. The CDR3 is CSVDEDYGYTF. CDR3 sequence (DNA): TGCAGCGTTGACGAGGACTATGGCTACACCTTC. Full variable domain (rest looked up from reference TRBV29-1 and TRBJ1-2): SAVISQKPSRDICQRGTSLTIQCQVDSQVTMMFWYRQQPGQSLTLIATANQGSEATYESGFVIDKFPISRPNLTFSTLTVSNMSPEDSSIYLCSVDEDYGYTFGSGTRLTVV.

The rearrangement uses TRBV5-1 and TRBJ1-4; D not certain. The CDR3 consists of 15 residues. Trimming removed 4 bases at V and 5 bases at J, with 15 bases between. The germline gives CDR1 SGHRS, CDR2 YFSETQ. The CDR3, as DNA: TGCGCCAGCAGCACGATACAGTGCTCAAATGAAAAACTGTTTTTT. Translating it yields CASSTIQCSNEKLFF.

This clone was found a few times. The chain uses TRBV19 and TRBJ2-7, with 8 bases aligning to TRBD2. The ends lost 6 bases at V and 2 bases at J; junction bases unmatched: 12. The CDR3 has 16 residues. Germline V gene sequence: CDR1 LNHDA, CDR2 SQIVND (reference sequence). CDR3 coding DNA: TGTGCCAGTAGCCTCGGGGGGGGCGCTTCCACCTACGAGCAGTACTTC. Its translation: CASSLGGGASTYEQYF.

V is TRBV12-5 and J is TRBJ1-4; no reliable D call. V was clipped by 0 bases and J by 9 bases, with 17 bases between them. The germline CDR1 and CDR2 sequences are LGHNT and FRNRAP. CDR3 length: 16 amino acids. The DNA for the CDR3 is TGTGCTAGTGGTTTGGTAGGAGGTGCCGGGGATAAAAAACTGTTTTTT. Its protein product is CASGLVGGAGDKKLFF.

The chain carries TRBV2 and TRBJ1-2; D remains unclear. V was cut by 3 bases and J by 5 bases, with 10 bases left in between. The germline gives CDR1 SNHLY, CDR2 FYNNEI. The length of the CDR3 is 13 residues. This chain's CDR3 is CASSERSSYGYTF. The CDR3 DNA reads TGTGCCAGCAGTGAGAGGTCCTCATATGGCTACACCTTC. Using reference TRBV2 and TRBJ1-2 for the parts outside the CDR3, the full variable domain is EPEVTQTPSHQVTQMGQEVILRCVPISNHLYFYWYRQILGQKVEFLVSFYNNEISEKSEIFDDQFSVERPDGSNFTLKIRSTKLEDSAMYFCASSERSSYGYTFGSGTRLTVV.

The chain joins TRBV5-3 to TRBJ2-4, with D unresolved. TRBV5-3 is marked as an open reading frame, function uncertain. The CDR3 is made up of 17 amino acids. Trimming left V 0 bases short and J 0 bases short, with 13 bases between. CDR3 DNA sequence: TGTGCCAGAAGCTTGGAGTACTACTCAAGAGCCAAAAACATTCAGTACTTC. Amino acid sequence: CARSLEYYSRAKNIQYF.

This chain uses TRBV19 with TRBJ2-6; no clear D gene. Trimming removed 7 bases at V and 1 base at J, with 14 bases between. This CDR3 spans 16 amino acids. CDR1 and CDR2 (germline): LNHDA, SQIVND (reference sequence). The CDR3 loop reads CASTYYGGSGANVLTF. The CDR3 region has the DNA TGTGCCAGTACTTATTATGGCGGTTCTGGGGCCAACGTCCTGACTTTC.

The DNA for the CDR3 is TGTGCCAGCAGTCTTGACAGCTATGGCTACACCTTC. This translates into CASSLDSYGYTF. The chain joins TRBV6-5 to TRBJ1-2, with D perhaps TRBD1 (5 bases). V lost 5 bases, J lost 4 bases, and 8 bases lay in between. The CDR3 spans 12 residues. Germline CDR1 and CDR2: MNHEY and SVGAGI.

This clone was recorded once. The chain is built from TRBV6-5 and TRBJ1-2; D remains ambiguous. CDR1 and CDR2 from the germline V gene are MNHEY and SVGAGI. CDR3 length: 11 residues. V was cut by 8 bases and J by 2 bases, with 6 bases left in between. The CDR3 here is CASAGNYGYTF. CDR3 nucleotides: TGTGCCAGCGCGGGGAACTATGGCTACACCTTC.

V gene TRBV15 combines with J gene TRBJ1-5, with a possible D match to TRBD1 (5 bases). Per the germline V gene, CDR1 is LNHNV and CDR2 is YYDKDF (reference sequence). This CDR3 has 17 amino acids. Trimming removed 1 base at V and 0 bases at J, with 13 bases between. The CDR3 sequence is CATSRGGVSFSNQPQHF. The DNA of the CDR3 is TGTGCCACCAGCAGAGGGGGGGTTTCCTTTAGCAATCAGCCCCAGCATTTT.

CDR3 nucleotides: TGTGCCAGCAGCCTTTCTTCAGGGTATGGCACTGAAGCTTTCTTT. It encodes CASSLSSGYGTEAFF. The chain couples TRBV2 to TRBJ1-1, with a weak D call TRBD1 (5 bases). CDR1 is SNHLY and CDR2 is FYNNEI in the germline V gene. The V and J ends lost 6 bases and 4 bases respectively, with 18 bases between them. The CDR3 length is 15 residues.

The chain uses TRBV7-2 and TRBJ2-3; 8 nucleotides match TRBD2. This CDR3 contains 14 residues. V trimming: 5 bases; J trimming: 5 bases; junction bases outside the gene matches: 6. The germline V gene has CDR1 SGHTA and CDR2 FQGNSA. CDR3 region: CASSPGLAGDTQYF. The CDR3 nucleotides are TGTGCCAGCAGCCCCGGACTAGCTGGAGATACGCAGTATTTT.

This chain joins TRBV6-5 and TRBJ2-1; 7 bases fit TRBD1. CDR1 is MNHEY and CDR2 is SVGAGI in the germline V gene. With 6 bases clipped from V and 9 bases from J, the junction kept 5 bases outside the gene matches. The CDR3 runs 12 residues. CDR3 coding DNA: TGTGCCAGCAGCCTGGGACAGCCTGAGCAGTTCTTC. Its protein product is CASSLGQPEQFF.